Sequencing of this T cell receptor (beta chain) was carried out in a study of Ad26.COV2.S vaccination and SARS-CoV-2 variants. Overall study: Donor had been placed in the Ad26.COV2.S arm of the COV1001 trial.

Study results and limitations: The TCR breadth and depth analyses may have produced an underestimate of total T cell responses.

Between the trimmed V and J ends, which lost 4 bases and 0 bases, there was a span of 13 bases. The CDR3 sequence is 16 residues long. The V gene's germline CDR1 is SGHDT and CDR2 YYEEEE. Sample treatment: about 20 received Ad26.COV2.S at low or high dose, single or two shots; several received placebo; per-sample allocation not given. Specimens were obtained on day 63 following the first vaccine or placebo injection. Within Boston, the person who donated was an adult of 18-55 years. The study used a vaccine consisting of an Ad26 vector that expressed Wuhan-strain SARS-CoV-2 spike. Libraries were prepared by immunoSEQ multiplex PCR; TCRdb keeps only in-frame clonotypes and omits some of them. The data show roughly 320,000 clones, with around 84% seen just once and approximately 1.9% held by the top ten. Points on this clone: Its antigen is currently unknown.

The clonotype originates from a person aged 18-60 years who received the Ad26.COV2.S COVID-19 vaccine or a placebo. Specimen: peripheral blood, collected in a trial of Ad26.COV2.S vaccine versus placebo. This sequence joins TRBV5-6 and TRBJ2-2; a weak D match, TRBD1 (5 bases). CDR3 coding DNA: TGTGCCAGCAGCCCGGTTGGGGCTCCGAACACCGGGGAGCTGTTTTTT. Translated, it gives CASSPVGAPNTGELFF.